The T cell receptor (beta chain) under discussion was sequenced for a study of T cell repertoires in cytomegalovirus infection (dated by TCRdb to between 2018 and 2021). For context, the study as a whole: Recently identified HLA-C-restricted CMV epitopes, whose presentation resists viral immunomodulation, were targeted by peptide stimulations together with well-studied HLA-B-restricted epitopes. Donor HLA type was relevant to the analysis, as public TCR beta signatures indicated carriage of CMV infection together with the matching HLA type. The full study reports these points: The ex vivo response was dominated by HLA-C-restricted CMV-specific TCR beta clonotypes, which also provided the single most frequent clonotype in two of eight donors. In both this cohort and an independent roughly 330-donor cohort, the cumulative frequency of public TCR beta family members distinguished carriers of CMV infection plus the relevant HLA type.

The sequencer listed for this sample is Illumina HiSeq 1500. TCRdb cleaned the public reads at Q25 with fastp, built clones with MiXCR and kept in-frame beta chains. Every entry covers one CDR3 protein and lists the most common genes and DNA from its rows. This sample gives 700,000 to 950,000 distinct CDR3 sequences in total; about 30% of them show up just once. The ten largest clones take up approximately 13% of the sample. CDR1 DFQATT and CDR2 SNEGSKA are derived from the germline V gene (reference sequence). Trimming removed 1 base from V and 8 bases from J, leaving 17 bases between the germline ends. Spanning cysteine to phenylalanine, the CDR3 consists of 14 amino acids. The read is trimmed to its CDR3 DNA, 42 bases read in frame from base 1. This clonotype was picked up a small number of times. Its antigen remains unidentified. There are no base qualities to consult, and no much larger clone falls within one base.

Taken with the paper, the label for treatment or condition translates to: in vitro stimulation with specific CMV peptide epitopes to enrich CMV-specific T cells. The V and J segments used are TRBV20-1 and TRBJ1-2; no D gene can be assigned with confidence. This sequence was found in a human donor in good health (CMV status not recorded). Some clones in this sample may be carry-over from other donors' samples. The sample was cultured CD8+ T cells from PBMCs, taken from culture after CMV antigen stimulation. The CDR3 reads CSARGSRHGRGYTF. The DNA sequence reads TGCAGTGCTAGAGGGTCCAGACACGGGAGGGGCTACACCTTC.